This T cell receptor beta chain stems from a study of blood T cell repertoires in COVID-19. Study-level background: Researchers got acute and convalescent COVID-19 samples from the United States, Italy and Spain.

Study processing details: Amplifying reference gene primers gave estimates of nucleated cell counts. Sequenced by immunoSEQ multiplex PCR; TCRdb stores in-frame clones only, minus some. The DNA gave D and trimming, while V, J and clone size come from that table. Among about 69,000 clones listed, 79% were seen once. This CDR3 has 13 residues. The V and J ends lost 2 bases and 6 bases respectively, with 7 bases between them. The germline CDR1 and CDR2 sequences are MNHEY and SVGAGI. This clone was counted a single time. The genes are TRBV6-5 and TRBJ1-4, with a weak D call TRBD1 (5 bases). The TCR sequence derives from a man in his 60s with acute or convalescent COVID-19. Sequencing was done on a sample of peripheral blood. The CDR3 region is CASSYRGDEKLFF. The CDR3 DNA reads as TGTGCCAGCAGTTACAGGGGCGATGAAAAACTGTTTTTT.